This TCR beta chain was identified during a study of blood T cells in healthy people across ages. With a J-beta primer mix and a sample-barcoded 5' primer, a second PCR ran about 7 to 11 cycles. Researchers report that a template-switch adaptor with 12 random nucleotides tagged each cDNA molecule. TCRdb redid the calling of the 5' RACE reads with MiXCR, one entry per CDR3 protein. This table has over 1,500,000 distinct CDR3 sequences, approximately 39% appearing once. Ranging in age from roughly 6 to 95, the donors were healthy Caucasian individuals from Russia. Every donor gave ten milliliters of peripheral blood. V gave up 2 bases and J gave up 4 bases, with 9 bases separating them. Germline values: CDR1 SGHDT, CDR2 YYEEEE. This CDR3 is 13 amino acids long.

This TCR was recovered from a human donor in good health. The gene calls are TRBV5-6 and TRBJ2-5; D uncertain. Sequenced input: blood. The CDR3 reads CASSLPVGETQYF. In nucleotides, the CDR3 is TGTGCCAGCAGCTTACCTGTAGGAGAGACCCAGTACTTC.